Listed below are T cell receptor beta chains from one sample, sequenced in a study of blood T cell repertoires in COVID-19. The protocol was immunoSEQ multiplex PCR, while the TCRdb copy is restricted to in-frame clones and leaves out a portion. The table includes 150,000 to 200,000 clones, 80% to 90% detected once. Sequencing was performed on peripheral blood. The receptors come from a man in his fifties with active or convalescent COVID-19. CDR3s leave out the opening cysteine and the closing phenylalanine or tryptophan. Size is stated for part of the rows, as once, few or many counts, or as a class when the clone is expanded.

clone_size j_call v_call cdr3_aa
once TRBJ1-2 TRBV18 ASSPRSGSYGYT
. TRBJ1-2 TRBV5-1 ASSWDTSNYGYT
. TRBJ1-1 TRBV2 ASGDRANTEAF
. TRBJ1-4 TRBV20-1 SASPFGQDFEKLF
few TRBJ2-7 TRBV7-2 ASSRDRGNEQY
. TRBJ1-2 TRBV24-1 ATSRGGIGYT
. TRBJ2-2 TRBV11-2 ASSFLRGANTGELF
. TRBJ1-1 TRBV6-5 ASSYFSGVSEAF
. TRBJ1-2 TRBV11-1 ASSFAGQTHYGYT
. TRBJ1-6 TRBV5-5 ASSEQGGTLRALH
. TRBJ2-1 TRBV11-3 ASSERGGTFNEQF
. TRBJ2-7 TRBV19 ASSGSGGVYEQY
. TRBJ1-1 TRBV19 ASTNQRGGMNTEAF
. TRBJ1-5 TRBV10-3 AIRPGTGHPQH
. TRBJ1-1 TRBV5-5 ASYNRGENTEAF
few TRBJ1-2 TRBV27 ASSLSGSWGGYT
. TRBJ2-1 TRBV7-3 ASTVPGQYNEQF
. TRBJ2-1 TRBV7-3 ASSSGLYDNEQF
. TRBJ2-2 TRBV19 ASSSSNTGELF
. TRBJ1-2 TRBV9 ASSVGSISNYGYT
. TRBJ1-5 TRBV30 AWSEEGQYNQPQH
. TRBJ1-5 TRBV6-1 ASSEMGQNNQPQH
. TRBJ2-1 TRBV24-1 ATSDNPYVNNEQF
. TRBJ2-2 TRBV27 ASSTTGDYILSATNTGELF
few TRBJ2-7 TRBV5-5 ASSLQTGSYEQY
. TRBJ2-6 TRBV19 ASNRGKGANVLT
. TRBJ2-1 TRBV9 ASSHPSGSTYEQF
. TRBJ2-5 TRBV6-5 ASSRDSSQETQY
. TRBJ1-5 TRBV7-9 ASSPRQNQPQH
. TRBJ1-5 TRBV5-5 ASSTLSGNQPQH
. TRBJ2-5 TRBV5-1 ASGQQGARETQY
. TRBJ1-1 TRBV28 ASSWSGRGEAF
. TRBJ2-5 TRBV7-3 ASSLLAGKETQY
. TRBJ1-1 TRBV18 ASSPSTGFNAEAF
. TRBJ1-1 TRBV5-1 ASTLTGFTWTEAF
. TRBJ2-7 TRBV6-5 ASSPTDSSYEQY
many TRBJ2-7 TRBV5-5 ASNHGGLDEQY
few TRBJ2-2 TRBV28 ASSLPDRANGELF
. TRBJ1-2 TRBV6-5 ASSRGDYGYT
. TRBJ2-2 TRBV5-1 ASSSRQGGTGELF
. TRBJ2-2 TRBV5-1 ASSPQGNTGELF
once TRBJ1-1 TRBV10-2 ASRETGLNTEAF
. TRBJ2-3 TRBV2 ASHRGVSGRGVDTQY
. TRBJ2-7 TRBV18 ASSPPGNPYEQY
. TRBJ2-7 TRBV7-2 ASRQGAAYEQY
. TRBJ1-3 TRBV18 ASSPHAGAGNTIY
. TRBJ2-1 TRBV7-2 ASSSRQTPYNEQF
. TRBJ1-3 TRBV21-1 ASSKHRGSGNTIY
. TRBJ2-5 TRBV19 ASSIDRGGIGREETQY
few TRBJ1-1 TRBV11-3 ASSQQGSTEAF